This T cell receptor beta chain derives from a study of cytomegalovirus exposure and HLA in healthy donors. General observations from the study: Follow-up analysis found HLA locus-dependent TCR association rates, highest for DRB1 and lowest for HLA-C.

Nominal health characterized the donors when sampled, though unrecorded immune exposures were likely. 13 Jbeta primers and 60 Vbeta primers were used for the PCR. Produced via immunoSEQ multiplex PCR; TCRdb's table is partial and in-frame only. The sample has 210,000 or so clones, 60% to 85% seen once. V was cut by 3 bases and J by 4 bases, with 10 bases left in between. CDR3 length equals 14 residues. The germline CDR1 and CDR2 sequences are SEHNR and FQNEAQ (reference sequence). This clone was detected a few times. The target antigen is unknown. The sample consisted of PBMCs. This chain uses TRBV7-9 with TRBJ1-5; a weak D match, TRBD1 (5 bases). This sequence was found in a man aged 35-49 years in good health and CMV-seronegative. This chain's CDR3 is CASSFGGFNQPQHF. CDR3 coding DNA: TGTGCCAGCAGCTTCGGGGGATTTAATCAGCCCCAGCATTTT.